The sequence of this TCR beta chain was determined in a study of OX40 agonist ivuxolimab in advanced cancers. About the study: Ivuxolimab is a fully human IgG2 antibody that activates OX40 (CD134). Dose-escalation patients suffered from hepatocellular carcinoma, melanoma, renal cell or head and neck cancer.

Germline lookup yields CDR1 LGHNA and CDR2 YSLEER. The CDR3 runs to 17 residues. V was clipped by 3 bases and J by 1 base; unmatched bases: 9. Overall study results and limits: Expanded clones were, on average, more numerous in CD8+ T cells than in CD4+.

In regard to this clone: Its antigen is unknown.

Profiled with immunoSEQ multiplex PCR; TCRdb holds only in-frame clones, not every one. The sample holds 65,000 to 95,000 clones, 86% seen once. The sample was CD4+ or CD8+ T cells sorted from blood, taken in a trial of the OX40 agonist ivuxolimab. The chain employs TRBV4-3 and TRBJ1-2; 9 bases fit TRBD1. This receptor was taken from an adult with an advanced solid tumor such as melanoma, head and neck, liver or kidney cancer. CDR3 sequence: CASSHAGGQGSNYGYTF. The CDR3 DNA reads as TGCGCCAGCAGCCACGCCGGGGGACAGGGAAGTAACTATGGCTACACCTTC.